What follows describes a single T cell receptor (beta chain). Its specificity is not known. Trimming took off 5 bases at V and 0 bases at J, with 11 bases between the two ends. Looked up from germline, CDR1 is MNHEY and CDR2 is SVGAGI. This CDR3 is 15 amino acids long. The data were obtained in a study of cytomegalovirus exposure and HLA in healthy donors. Overall study findings and caveats: Later, an analysis found that common viral pathogens appeared to be linked with several of the most significant clusters.

PCR employed 60 Vbeta and 13 Jbeta primers. Some clones are missing from TCRdb's copy, which holds only in-frame ones; the method was immunoSEQ multiplex PCR. The table includes fewer than 85,000 clones, approximately 70% detected once. This receptor was obtained from a woman in her thirties or forties in good health and CMV-seropositive. The source material was PBMCs. The V gene is TRBV6-5, the J gene TRBJ1-5; no clear D. CDR3 bases: TGTGCCAGCAGTGTATTATCAGGTAGCAATCAGCCCCAGCATTTT. It encodes CASSVLSGSNQPQHF.